A single T cell receptor beta chain is shown here with its context. Its specificity is unknown. PCR was performed using 60 Vbeta and 13 Jbeta primers. Produced via immunoSEQ multiplex PCR; TCRdb's table is partial and in-frame only. The repertoire consists of roughly 110,000 clones, with over 60% occurring once and the leading ten covering about 4.9%. This sample was taken from a study of cytomegalovirus exposure and HLA in healthy donors. As for the study in general: HLA-typed donors were the source of approximately 88 million unique TCRs, which an early data release held. Caucasian-associated ancestry cluster membership applied to approximately 84% of around 400 genotyped donors.

The study's findings and limits: For TCR beta chains, V- and J-gene trimming was later linked to a missense DCLRE1C variant.

The receptor comes from a man younger than 45 in good health and CMV-seropositive. Sequencing was done on a sample of PBMCs.

The CDR3 sequence is CASSLSGDLFGYGYTF. CDR3 DNA sequence: TGCGCCAGCAGCTTATCAGGGGACCTGTTTGGGTATGGCTACACCTTC. The genes are TRBV5-1 and TRBJ1-2, with a tentative D call TRBD1 (6 bases). This CDR3 has 16 residues. Germline V gene data show CDR1 as SGHRS and CDR2 as YFSETQ. V lost 2 bases to trimming and J lost 5 bases, with 19 bases between them.